The TCR beta chain under discussion was sequenced for a study of pediatric ulcerative colitis. Controls had colonoscopy for suspected IBD, with normal endoscopy and no IBD the following year. The V gene's germline CDR1 is MNHEY and CDR2 SVGAGI. The ends were cut back, 2 bases at V and 0 bases at J, with 10 bases in the middle. This CDR3 has 15 amino acids. Data came from immunoSEQ multiplex PCR; TCRdb stores just in-frame clones and leaves some out. The sample holds more than 50,000 clones, 75% to 90% seen once. This TCR was sampled from a boy under 18 who was a control in a study of pediatric ulcerative colitis. The sequencing sample was made of blood. The rearrangement links TRBV6-5 to TRBJ1-1, with a tentative D call TRBD1 (5 bases). CDR3 sequence: CASSYLRGLNTEAFF. In nucleotides, the CDR3 is TGTGCCAGCAGTTACCTTCGGGGGTTGAACACTGAAGCTTTCTTT.